These 32 T cell receptor beta chains originate from one sample sequenced in a study of preoperative IRX-2 immunotherapy in early breast cancer. The repertoire was sequenced with immunoSEQ multiplex PCR; TCRdb's copy has only in-frame clones and lacks some. The data contain approximately 5,100 clones, about 61% of them singletons. Stated treatment: preoperative locoregional IRX-2 cytokine immunotherapy. Sequenced material: tumor tissue, taken before IRX-2 immunotherapy. These receptors all come from a human donor with breast cancer.

This rearrangement joins TRBV15 to TRBJ1-1, with D possibly being TRBD1 (5 bases). V was cut by 4 bases and J by 5 bases, with 14 bases left in between. The CDR3 sequence is 14 residues long. Germline assignment: CDR1 LNHNV and CDR2 YYDKDF (reference sequence). CDR3 sequence reads: CATSKRQTRTEAFF. CDR3 bases: TGTGCCACCAGCAAGAGACAGACTAGGACTGAAGCTTTCTTT.

The sample holds one count of this clone. The gene calls are TRBV7-7 and TRBJ2-1; no definite D call. Germline assignment: CDR1 SSHAT and CDR2 FNYEAQ (reference sequence). Trimming shortened V by 2 bases and J by 0 bases, and 11 bases separated the two germline ends. The CDR3 is made up of 16 amino acids. The CDR3 reads CASSLSHSDSYNEQFF. CDR3 DNA sequence: TGTGCCAGCAGCTTATCCCACTCTGACTCCTACAATGAGCAGTTCTTC.

This clone was seen just once. V gene TRBV6-8 combines with J gene TRBJ1-6; D is unresolved. V shed 0 bases and J shed 8 bases, with 14 bases lying between them. The CDR3 length is 16 residues. Germline V gene data show CDR1 as MNHGY and CDR2 as SAAAGT. The CDR3 loop reads CASSYSFTRQYSPLHF. The CDR3 DNA follows: TGTGCCAGCAGTTACTCGTTTACGAGACAATATTCACCCCTCCACTTT.

The J gene is TRBJ2-1, the V gene TRBV11-3, with D unresolved. V shed 2 bases and J shed 6 bases, with 11 bases lying between them. The CDR3 extends over 14 amino acids. The germline CDR1 and CDR2 sequences are SGHNT and YENEEA. The CDR3 sequence: CASSLMSGFNEQFF. CDR3 bases: TGTGCCAGCAGCTTAATGAGTGGGTTCAATGAGCAGTTCTTC.

The chain carries TRBV29-1 and TRBJ2-5, with TRBD1 matching over 7 bases. J lost 5 bases, V lost 4 bases, and 7 bases had no gene match. This CDR3 comprises 13 residues. Germline loops: CDR1 SQVTM, CDR2 ANQGSEA. The CDR3 reads CSVAGGEGETQYF. The CDR3 bases are TGCAGCGTTGCAGGGGGAGAAGGGGAGACCCAGTACTTC.

The chain is built from TRBV23-1 and TRBJ2-1, with 11 bases that match TRBD2. TRBV23-1 is known as an ORF, though its function is uncertain. CDR3 size: 16 residues. The V and J ends lost 6 bases and 8 bases, in that order; junction bases with no gene match: 12. The CDR3 region is CASSQDGLAGGHEQFF. DNA of the CDR3: TGCGCCAGCAGCCAAGATGGGCTAGCGGGAGGTCATGAGCAGTTCTTC.

The chain employs TRBV6-8 and TRBJ2-3; D tentatively fits TRBD1 or TRBD2 (5 bases each). Trimming took 6 bases from V and 6 from J, leaving 19 bases between them. Germline-derived CDR1 and CDR2 are MNHGY and SAAAGT. The CDR3 is 15 amino acids. The CDR3 spells CASRKGTRELDTQYF. CDR3 nucleotides: TGTGCCAGCAGAAAGGGGACCAGGGAGTTGGATACGCAGTATTTT.

This clone showed up just a few times. This chain joins TRBV19 and TRBJ2-1; 11 positions agree with TRBD2. The CDR3 covers 15 residues. Germline lookup yields CDR1 LNHDA and CDR2 SQIVND (reference sequence). J lost 9 bases, V lost 4 bases, and 8 bases had no gene match. CDR3 bases: TGTGCCAGTAGTACCCCGGGACTAGCGGTCGGTGAGCAGTTCTTC. It specifies CASSTPGLAVGEQFF.

The V and J genes are TRBV6-8 and TRBJ2-7; 9 nucleotides line up with TRBD1. Germline V lookup: CDR1 MNHGY, CDR2 SAAAGT. The CDR3 length is 13 residues. After removal of 5 bases from V and 7 bases from J, the junction contained 6 bases not matched to a gene. Here the CDR3 DNA reads TGTGCCAGCAGTGACGGCGACAGGGGGGAGCAGTACTTC. Its translation is CASSDGDRGEQYF.

This clone was seen a single time. The genes are TRBV11-3 and TRBJ1-4; D ambiguous. Per the germline V gene, CDR1 is SGHNT and CDR2 is YENEEA. The V and J ends lost 3 bases and 3 bases respectively, with 20 bases between them. This CDR3 is built from 18 residues. The CDR3 loop reads CASSFPTQERVPNEKLFF. The CDR3, as DNA: TGTGCCAGCAGCTTTCCGACCCAGGAACGGGTGCCTAATGAAAAACTGTTTTTT.

The V gene is TRBV29-1, the J gene TRBJ1-1; D is unclear. The germline CDR1 and CDR2 sequences are SQVTM and ANQGSEA. The germline V and J ends were trimmed by 0 bases and 0 bases, with 8 bases remaining between them. The CDR3 contains 14 residues. As DNA, the CDR3 is TGCAGCGTTGAAGACGGTGTTATGAACACTGAAGCTTTCTTT. This encodes CSVEDGVMNTEAFF. Full variable domain (missing parts from reference TRBV29-1 and TRBJ1-1): SAVISQKPSRDICQRGTSLTIQCQVDSQVTMMFWYRQQPGQSLTLIATANQGSEATYESGFVIDKFPISRPNLTFSTLTVSNMSPEDSSIYLCSVEDGVMNTEAFFGQGTRLTVV.

This chain joins TRBV30 and TRBJ1-2; D is uncertain. The CDR3 loop spans 13 amino acids. Germline V gene sequence: CDR1 GTSNPN, CDR2 SVGIG (reference sequence). Trimming left V 0 bases short and J 7 bases short, with 12 bases between. CDR3: CAWSVGGFGGYTF. The CDR3 bases are TGTGCCTGGAGTGTAGGTGGGTTTGGTGGCTACACCTTC.

This clone is categorized as hyperexpanded. The V gene is TRBV6-8, the J gene TRBJ2-1; 11 bases match TRBD1. Germline CDR1 MNHGY, CDR2 SAAAGT. The CDR3 spans 14 residues. After removal of 5 bases from V and 9 bases from J, the junction contained 6 bases not matched to a gene. Here the CDR3 reads CASSKGQGGFEQFF. CDR3 nucleotides: TGTGCCAGCAGTAAGGGACAGGGGGGGTTTGAGCAGTTCTTC.

In its sample, this clone is medium-sized. The chain links TRBV19 to TRBJ2-2; D perhaps matches TRBD2 (5 bases). Germline loops: CDR1 LNHDA, CDR2 SQIVND (reference sequence). CDR3 length: 14 amino acids. Trimming took 7 bases from V and 3 from J, leaving 12 bases between them. In DNA form, the CDR3 reads TGTGCCAGTACCCCCGACTATTACACCGGGGAGCTGTTTTTT. As protein: CASTPDYYTGELFF.

The chain links TRBV15 to TRBJ1-5, with TRBD1 as a possible D gene (6 bases). The V and J ends lost 1 base and 0 bases respectively, with 10 bases between them. The CDR3 consists of 16 residues. Germline loops: CDR1 LNHNV, CDR2 YYDKDF (reference sequence). The CDR3 reads CATSRARGYSNQPQHF. The CDR3 bases are TGTGCCACCAGCAGAGCCAGGGGATATAGCAATCAGCCCCAGCATTTT.

Notes on this clone: The junction and the germline gene differ at one end; a read error may be behind it. The chain uses TRBV6-8 and TRBJ2-6; D is undetermined. The germline gives CDR1 MNHGY, CDR2 SAAAGT. The CDR3 totals 17 residues. DNA of the CDR3: TGTGCCACCAGTCGGGCCGCTCGCGCCTCTGGGGCCAACGTCCTGACTTTC. It encodes CATSRAARASGANVLTF.

This sequence joins TRBV29-1 and TRBJ2-3; tentative D call: TRBD2 (5 bases). The germline gives CDR1 SQVTM, CDR2 ANQGSEA. The CDR3 contains 14 residues. Trimming took 0 bases from V and 5 from J, leaving 12 bases between them. The CDR3 spells CSVEDPLGIDTQYF. The CDR3 DNA sequence: TGCAGCGTTGAAGATCCACTAGGAATAGATACGCAGTATTTT.

The V gene is TRBV19, the J gene TRBJ2-3; D unclear. The V gene lost 7 bases and the J gene lost 6 bases, with 17 bases spanning the gap. Germline-derived CDR1 and CDR2 are LNHDA and SQIVND (reference sequence). The CDR3 contains 14 residues. The CDR3 sequence is CASKSPSSWDTQYF. CDR3 DNA sequence: TGTGCCAGTAAAAGCCCTAGTAGTTGGGATACGCAGTATTTT.

V usage is TRBV5-1 and J usage is TRBJ2-5, with 9 nucleotides matching TRBD1. The length of the CDR3 is 16 residues. The junction had 9 bases not matched to a gene; V was cut back by 4 bases and J by 2 bases. The germline V gene has CDR1 SGHRS and CDR2 YFSETQ. CDR3 loop: CASSTQGAPLQETQYF. CDR3 bases: TGCGCCAGCAGCACACAGGGGGCCCCTCTACAAGAGACCCAGTACTTC. The entire variable domain, with the rest obtained from reference TRBV5-1 and TRBJ2-5, is as follows: KAGVTQTPRYLIKTRGQQVTLSCSPISGHRSVSWYQQTPGQGLQFLFEYFSETQRNKGNFPGRFSGRQFSNSRSEMNVSTLELGDSALYLCASSTQGAPLQETQYFGPGTRLLVL.

The chain employs TRBV5-1 and TRBJ1-4; D gene unclear. The CDR3 totals 15 residues. Trimming left V 0 bases short and J 4 bases short, with 10 bases between. Germline lookup yields CDR1 SGHRS and CDR2 YFSETQ. Here the CDR3 DNA reads TGCGCCAGCAGCTTGGTGTCCAGAAATAATGAAAAACTGTTTTTT. It codes for CASSLVSRNNEKLFF.

V is TRBV23-1 and J is TRBJ1-1; no clear D gene. TRBV23-1 is marked as an open reading frame, function uncertain. The CDR3 covers 13 residues. V lost 6 bases to trimming and J lost 4 bases, with 12 bases between them. The CDR3 loop is CASSFNAFTEAFF. The CDR3 region has the DNA TGCGCCAGCAGCTTTAATGCCTTCACTGAAGCTTTCTTT.

The genes are TRBV6-4 and TRBJ1-4; the D is unclear. Germline V gives CDR1 MRHNA, CDR2 SNTAGT. There are 15 residues in the CDR3. V was clipped by 3 bases and J by 7 bases, with 15 bases between them. CDR3 amino acids: CASSEVFGAGEKLFF. CDR3 bases: TGTGCCAGCAGTGAAGTGTTCGGAGCAGGTGAAAAACTGTTTTTT.

This clone was seen once. The V call is TRBV15, the J call TRBJ1-5, with D perhaps matching TRBD1 (5 bases). The CDR3 sequence is 16 residues long. The ends were cut back, 0 bases at V and 7 bases at J, with 16 bases in the middle. Germline values: CDR1 LNHNV, CDR2 YYDKDF (reference sequence). The CDR3 reads CATSRDIGRARQPQHF. The CDR3 nucleotides read TGTGCCACCAGCAGAGATATTGGCAGGGCCAGGCAGCCCCAGCATTTT.

V and J are TRBV11-3 and TRBJ2-3; 7 positions agree with TRBD1. In germline, CDR1 is SGHNT, CDR2 YENEEA. The CDR3 is 14 residues long. The ends lost 5 bases at V and 1 base at J; junction bases unmatched: 3. The CDR3 here is CASSIGTGTDTQYF. In nucleotides, the CDR3 is TGTGCCAGCAGCATAGGGACAGGCACAGATACGCAGTATTTT.

The V gene is TRBV18, the J gene TRBJ2-3; maybe TRBD1 (5 bases). Between the trimmed V and J ends, which lost 1 base and 1 base, there was a span of 9 bases. Germline CDR1 and CDR2: KGHSH and LQKENI. The CDR3 covers 15 residues. CDR3 protein: CASSPRVGRTDTQYF. CDR3 coding DNA: TGTGCCAGCTCACCACGCGTGGGGCGCACAGATACGCAGTATTTT.

This chain joins TRBV22-1 and TRBJ1-5; the table assigns TRBD1, which was not confirmed against the DNA. TRBV22-1 is designated a pseudogene. The CDR3 is made up of 15 amino acids. The CDR3 loop reads CASSPGQGGLQPQHF. CDR3 DNA: TGTGCCAGCAGTCCTGGACAGGGAGGTTTGCAGCCCCAGCATTTT.

By its share, this clone is medium-sized. The chain is built from TRBV6-8 and TRBJ2-2; a weak D match, TRBD2 (5 bases). Trimming left V 3 bases short and J 4 bases short, with 18 bases between. The CDR3 loop spans 17 amino acids. CDR1 MNHGY and CDR2 SAAAGT come from the germline V gene. CDR3 residues: CASSYSIVASGTGELFF. As DNA, the CDR3 is TGTGCCAGCAGTTATTCTATAGTCGCGAGCGGCACCGGGGAGCTGTTTTTT.

The chain recombines TRBV11-3 with TRBJ1-5; D unresolved. From germline, CDR1 is SGHNT and CDR2 YENEEA. V lost 3 bases and J lost 3, with 9 bases in between. This CDR3 is built from 14 residues. CDR3 region: CASSLDGYNQPQHF. Written as DNA, the CDR3 is TGTGCCAGCAGCTTGGACGGTTACAATCAGCCCCAGCATTTT. Drawing the rest from reference TRBV11-3 and TRBJ1-5, the complete variable domain is EAGVVQSPRYKIIEKKQPVAFWCNPISGHNTLYWYLQNLGQGPELLIRYENEEAVDDSQLPKDRFSAERLKGVDSTLKIQPAELGDSAVYLCASSLDGYNQPQHFGDGTRLSIL.

There are a few counts of this clone. The chain combines TRBV5-1 with TRBJ2-2, with 12 nucleotides matching TRBD2. Germline CDR1 is SGHRS and CDR2 is YFSETQ. The length of the CDR3 is 18 residues. Unmatched junction bases numbered 9, after V lost 3 bases and J lost 3 bases. CDR3 DNA sequence: TGCGCCAGCAGCTCATCGACTAGCGGGAGCGTACACACCGGGGAGCTGTTTTTT. Translation gives CASSSSTSGSVHTGELFF.

This clone was picked up a small number of times. V and J are TRBV9 and TRBJ1-3; D remains unclear. V was shortened by 5 bases and J by 0 bases, with 12 bases between the two germline ends. This CDR3 comprises 15 residues. Germline-derived CDR1 and CDR2 are SGDLS and YYNGEE. The CDR3 DNA is TGTGCCAGCAGGGAACAGCGGGGCTCTGGAAACACCATATATTTT. Translation gives CASREQRGSGNTIYF.

The chain couples TRBV6-8 to TRBJ2-3; TRBD2 agrees at 8 bases. CDR3 length: 14 residues. V dropped 5 bases and J dropped 1; count of bases not matched to a gene: 2. CDR1 MNHGY and CDR2 SAAAGT come from the germline V gene. The CDR3 DNA follows: TGTGCCAGCAGTATACTAGCGGGCACAGATACGCAGTATTTT. This encodes CASSILAGTDTQYF.

The chain has TRBV15 and TRBJ2-7, with D tentatively TRBD2 (7 bases). Trimming cost V 5 bases and J 7 bases, with 18 bases left between them. Looked up from germline, CDR1 is LNHNV and CDR2 is YYDKDF (reference sequence). The CDR3 has 14 residues. The CDR3 region is CATSEAGLGGEQYF. The CDR3 DNA follows: TGTGCCACCAGCGAAGCGGGGCTAGGGGGTGAGCAGTACTTC.